One and the same sample provided the 7 T cell receptor beta chains below, sequenced in a study of cytomegalovirus exposure and HLA in healthy donors. The PCR contained 60 Vbeta and 13 Jbeta primers. The method was immunoSEQ multiplex PCR; TCRdb's version includes in-frame clones alone and lacks a portion of them. This listing includes about 39,000 clones. Sequenced input: PBMCs. All receptors come from a woman aged 25 to 39 in good health and CMV-seropositive.

CDR3 nucleotide sequence: TGTGCCAGCAGTTTTCGGACGCAGGGGTCTGAAGCTTTCTTT. This gives the protein CASSFRTQGSEAFF. The chain uses TRBV7-2 and TRBJ1-1, with a possible D match to TRBD1 (6 bases). From germline, CDR1 is SGHTA and CDR2 FQGNSA. CDR3 length: 14 amino acids. The ends were cut back, 6 bases at V and 6 bases at J, with 17 bases in the middle.

The chain has TRBV27 and TRBJ1-3; 7 bases match TRBD1. CDR1 and CDR2 (germline): MNHEY, SMNVEV (reference sequence). V lost 5 bases and J lost 0; bases outside the gene matches: 10. CDR3 length: 17 residues. This CDR3 reads CASSLRQGTNSGNTIYF. CDR3 DNA: TGTGCCAGCAGTCTTAGACAGGGTACTAACTCTGGAAACACCATATATTTT.

The chain has TRBV5-1 and TRBJ2-7; D possibly corresponds to TRBD1 (6 bases). The CDR3 is made up of 13 amino acids. Trimming stripped 2 bases from V and 3 bases from J, with 9 bases between. CDR1 and CDR2 from the germline V gene are SGHRS and YFSETQ. CDR3 loop: CASSLPGHYEQYF. CDR3 bases: TGCGCCAGCAGCTTACCGGGACACTACGAGCAGTACTTC.

V gene TRBV28 combines with J gene TRBJ2-5; unclear D gene. Per the germline V gene, CDR1 is MDHEN and CDR2 is SYDVKM. V lost 4 bases to trimming and J lost 4 bases, with 7 bases between them. The CDR3 spans 12 residues. CDR3 sequence reads: CASSSLSETQYF. The CDR3 DNA reads as TGTGCCAGCAGTTCTCTCTCAGAGACCCAGTACTTC.

This rearrangement joins TRBV5-1 to TRBJ2-7; the match to TRBD2 covers 8 bases. Germline V CDR1 and CDR2: SGHRS, YFSETQ. The CDR3 contains 15 residues. Trimming cost V 5 bases and J 7 bases; bases outside gene matches: 14. The CDR3 sequence is CASRTGGGTVVEQYF. The CDR3 DNA reads TGCGCCAGCAGGACCGGCGGGGGGACTGTCGTGGAGCAGTACTTC.

This chain joins TRBV28 and TRBJ1-2; the D is unclear. The CDR3 extends over 14 amino acids. Germline CDR1 and CDR2: MDHEN and SYDVKM. Between the trimmed V and J ends, which lost 4 bases and 0 bases, there was a span of 9 bases. The CDR3 nucleotides are TGTGCCAGCAGTTCGGAGAATTCTAACTATGGCTACACCTTC. Translated, it gives CASSSENSNYGYTF.

V usage is TRBV5-5 and J usage is TRBJ2-5; TRBD1 matches 11 bases. In germline, CDR1 is SGHKS, CDR2 YYEKEE (reference sequence). The CDR3 has 16 residues. V was pared by 7 bases and J by 4 bases, with 12 bases of the junction left unmatched. CDR3 region: CASYLHPGTGGETQYF. The CDR3, as DNA: TGTGCCAGCTATCTACACCCGGGGACAGGGGGAGAGACCCAGTACTTC.